The rows below give T cell receptor beta chains drawn from one sample of a study of shared clonotypes between healthy human individuals. Profiling relied on immunoSEQ multiplex PCR, and the TCRdb table lists in-frame clones only, not all of them. Seen here are millions of clones, 85% to 95% observed once, and the top ten hold 0.85% to 1.3%. Input material: naive CD8+ T cells sorted from blood. The receptors were gathered from a man between 18 and 35 years old in good health. Each CDR3 is given with its conserved first and last residue. A D gene is named only where the DNA matches it firmly. Size tells how often a clone was seen (once, few, many) or the class of an expanded clone, and some rows leave it out.

size	J	D	length	V	CDR3	DNA
.	TRBJ2-7	TRBD2	18	TRBV4-1	CASSQEGAGAPVNYEQYF	TGCGCCAGCAGCCAAGAGGGAGCGGGAGCCCCCGTAAACTACGAGCAGTACTTC
.	TRBJ1-5	.	14	TRBV13	CASSLGGNNQPQHF	TGTGCCAGCAGCTTAGGGGGAAACAATCAGCCCCAGCATTTT
.	TRBJ2-7	.	15	TRBV9	CASSVATGPAYEQYF	TGTGCCAGCAGCGTAGCTACGGGACCCGCCTACGAGCAGTACTTC
.	TRBJ1-2	TRBD1	16	TRBV9	CASSVVVGQGAEGYTF	TGTGCCAGCAGCGTAGTCGTCGGACAGGGGGCGGAAGGCTACACCTTC
.	TRBJ2-5	.	12	TRBV28	CASSSNQETQYF	TGTGCCAGCAGTTCCAACCAAGAGACCCAGTACTTC
once	TRBJ1-1	TRBD1	15	TRBV6-5	CASSYSITGGTEAFF	TGTGCCAGCAGTTACTCTATAACAGGGGGCACTGAAGCTTTCTTT
.	TRBJ1-4	.	14	TRBV27	CASSQAGANEKLFF	TGTGCCAGCAGTCAGGCAGGTGCAAATGAAAAACTGTTTTTT
.	TRBJ2-7	.	15	TRBV6-6	CASSSRGGGMDEQYF	TGTGCCAGCAGTTCCCGTGGAGGGGGCATGGACGAGCAGTACTTC
.	TRBJ2-3	TRBD1	14	TRBV5-4	CASSLWQGADTQYF	TGTGCCAGCAGCTTGTGGCAGGGGGCAGATACGCAGTATTTT
.	TRBJ2-6	.	16	TRBV27	CASSPGGVFGANVLTF	TGTGCCAGCAGTCCCGGCGGGGTCTTCGGGGCCAACGTCCTGACTTTC
.	TRBJ2-1	TRBD2	17	TRBV27	CASSRLAGDLGGNEQFF	TGTGCCAGCAGCCGACTAGCGGGAGATTTAGGTGGCAATGAGCAGTTCTTC
.	TRBJ1-6	.	13	TRBV30	CARNVGSGSPLHF	TGTGCCCGGAACGTAGGGTCGGGTTCACCCCTCCACTTT
once	TRBJ2-2	.	17	TRBV15	CATSSSRDLGNTGELFF	TGTGCCACCAGCAGTTCCAGGGACCTCGGGAACACCGGGGAGCTGTTTTTT
.	TRBJ1-1	TRBD1	13	TRBV9	CASSVAGGREAFF	TGTGCCAGCAGCGTAGCAGGGGGCAGAGAAGCTTTCTTT
.	TRBJ2-5	.	13	TRBV19	CASSIPGEETQYF	TGTGCCAGTAGTATTCCAGGGGAAGAGACCCAGTACTTC
.	TRBJ2-1	.	13	TRBV5-6	CASSLGPRNEQFF	TGTGCCAGCAGCTTGGGCCCGAGAAATGAGCAGTTCTTC
.	TRBJ2-2	.	12	TRBV19	CASSNRPGELFF	TGTGCCAGTAGTAATCGGCCCGGGGAGCTGTTTTTT
few	TRBJ1-2	.	14	TRBV7-9	CASSRRTEDYGYTF	TGTGCCAGCAGCAGGAGGACGGAAGACTATGGCTACACCTTC
.	TRBJ2-2	.	13	TRBV29-1	CSVREANTGELFF	TGCAGCGTGAGGGAGGCTAACACCGGGGAGCTGTTTTTT
.	TRBJ2-3	.	15	TRBV6-6	CASSYSADPDDTQYF	TGTGCCAGCAGTTACTCGGCGGATCCCGATGATACGCAGTATTTT
.	TRBJ2-3	.	15	TRBV27	CASSSPVGDTDTQYF	TGTGCCAGCAGTTCCCCGGTGGGGGACACAGATACGCAGTATTTT
.	TRBJ2-3	.	15	TRBV7-9	CASSLPGSYTDTQYF	TGTGCCAGCAGCCTCCCGGGCTCCTACACAGATACGCAGTATTTT
.	TRBJ2-7	TRBD2	14	TRBV27	CASSLSGGRYEQYF	TGTGCCAGCAGTTTAAGCGGGGGTAGGTACGAGCAGTACTTC
.	TRBJ2-7	.	14	TRBV2	CASRSTGLTYEQYF	TGTGCCAGCAGATCGACAGGACTTACCTACGAGCAGTACTTC
.	TRBJ1-3	.	14	TRBV19	CASRWLPSGNTIYF	TGTGCCAGTAGATGGCTTCCCTCTGGAAACACCATATATTTT
few	TRBJ1-2	.	13	TRBV6-9	CAHDFPRDYGYTF	TGTGCCCACGATTTTCCGCGGGACTATGGCTACACCTTC
.	TRBJ1-4	TRBD1	17	TRBV28	CASSLWDPGTGGEKLFF	TGTGCCAGCAGTTTATGGGACCCCGGGACAGGGGGAGAAAAACTGTTTTTT
.	TRBJ2-7	.	15	TRBV2	CASSADSWRPYEQYF	TGTGCCAGCAGTGCGGACAGCTGGCGCCCCTACGAGCAGTACTTC
.	TRBJ2-3	.	14	TRBV6-1	CATRLEIREDTQYF	TGTGCCACTAGACTAGAGATCAGGGAAGATACGCAGTATTTT
.	TRBJ2-7	.	14	TRBV9	CASSAFEGPYEQYF	TGTGCCAGCAGCGCATTTGAGGGGCCCTACGAGCAGTACTTC
.	TRBJ2-7	TRBD1	14	TRBV5-6	CASSYGTGFGEQYF	TGTGCCAGCAGCTATGGGACAGGTTTTGGCGAGCAGTACTTC
.	TRBJ1-2	TRBD1	16	TRBV6-6	CASSYEGTGWPGGYTF	TGTGCCAGCAGTTACGAAGGGACAGGGTGGCCCGGAGGCTACACCTTC
.	TRBJ2-2	.	15	TRBV11-2	CASSLGLRLTGELFF	TGTGCCAGCAGCTTGGGACTTCGCTTGACCGGGGAGCTGTTTTTT
.	TRBJ2-6	TRBD1	17	TRBV13	CASSSGGVLSGANVLTF	TGTGCCAGCAGCTCAGGGGGCGTCCTCTCTGGGGCCAACGTCCTGACTTTC
.	TRBJ1-2	.	15	TRBV5-1	CASSLAEVGDYGYTF	TGCGCCAGCAGCTTGGCCGAGGTTGGGGACTATGGCTACACCTTC
.	TRBJ2-7	TRBD1	16	TRBV4-3	CASSQAGTGGWNEQYF	TGCGCCAGCAGCCAAGCCGGGACAGGGGGTTGGAACGAGCAGTACTTC
.	TRBJ1-5	.	15	TRBV19	CASSIDTSSGQPQHF	TGTGCCAGTAGTATAGATACAAGTTCTGGTCAGCCCCAGCATTTT
.	TRBJ2-7	.	14	TRBV5-5	CASSFEGLSYEQYF	TGTGCCAGCAGCTTTGAAGGGCTCTCCTACGAGCAGTACTTC
.	TRBJ1-2	.	13	TRBV6-5	CASSYDGYYGYTF	TGTGCCAGCAGTTACGACGGCTACTATGGCTACACCTTC
once	TRBJ2-4	.	14	TRBV30	CAWSVIQGEGFQYF	TGTGCCTGGAGTGTAATTCAGGGGGAGGGTTTTCAGTACTTC
.	TRBJ2-3	TRBD1	16	TRBV7-3	CASSPGTGEFPDTQYF	TGTGCCAGCAGCCCTGGGACAGGGGAATTCCCAGATACGCAGTATTTT
.	TRBJ2-7	.	11	TRBV5-1	CASSAGDEQYF	TGCGCCAGCAGCGCTGGGGACGAGCAGTACTTC
.	TRBJ2-7	TRBD2	15	TRBV27	CASSLSASGRDEQYF	TGTGCCAGCAGTTTATCCGCTAGCGGGAGGGACGAGCAGTACTTC
.	TRBJ2-2	.	14	TRBV7-9	CASSPSPSVGELFF	TGTGCCAGCAGCCCCTCACCTAGCGTTGGGGAGCTGTTTTTT
.	TRBJ1-5	.	14	TRBV28	CASSFQGWAQPQHF	TGTGCCAGCAGTTTTCAGGGTTGGGCCCAGCCCCAGCATTTT
.	TRBJ1-2	.	16	TRBV9	CASSVGSGPANYGYTF	TGTGCCAGCAGCGTGGGTTCAGGACCAGCTAACTATGGCTACACCTTC
.	TRBJ2-7	.	16	TRBV4-3	CASSPAVQTSSYEQYF	TGCGCCAGCAGCCCCGCGGTACAGACCTCCTCCTACGAGCAGTACTTC
.	TRBJ2-1	.	16	TRBV7-9	CASSDQTGQSTREQFF	TGTGCCAGCAGCGACCAGACGGGACAATCCACAAGGGAGCAGTTCTTC
.	TRBJ2-7	.	15	TRBV10-2	CASSDRGTLEYEQYF	TGCGCCAGCAGTGACCGCGGGACCTTAGAATACGAGCAGTACTTC